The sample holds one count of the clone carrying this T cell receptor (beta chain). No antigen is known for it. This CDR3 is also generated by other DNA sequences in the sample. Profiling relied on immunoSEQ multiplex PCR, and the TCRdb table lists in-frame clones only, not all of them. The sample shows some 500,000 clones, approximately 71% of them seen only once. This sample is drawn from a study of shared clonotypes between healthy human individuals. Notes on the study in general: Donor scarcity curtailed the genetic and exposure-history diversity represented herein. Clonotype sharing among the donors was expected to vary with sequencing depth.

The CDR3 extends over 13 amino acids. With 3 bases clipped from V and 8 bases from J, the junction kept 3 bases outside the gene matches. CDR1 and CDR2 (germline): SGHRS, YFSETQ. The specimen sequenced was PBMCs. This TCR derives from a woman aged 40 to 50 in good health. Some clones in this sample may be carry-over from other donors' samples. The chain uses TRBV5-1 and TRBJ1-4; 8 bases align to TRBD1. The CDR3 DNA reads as TGCGCCAGCAGCTCAGGGGGCCGGGAAAAACTGTTTTTT. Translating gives CASSSGGREKLFF.